The present TCR beta chain was sequenced within a study of blood T cells in healthy people across ages (dated by TCRdb to between 2014 and 2016). Broadly, across the study: In model experiments, roughly one uniquely barcoded TCR beta cDNA molecule per two T cells was captured by template switching. Age-related changes in TCR beta repertoire diversity were measured in the study by deep sequencing normalized with unique cDNA molecular identifiers. Donors were grouped into four age groups: young (average roughly 17 years), middle-aged (less than 40), aged (around 60) and long-lived (around 80). To avoid experimental bias, donors of different ages were spread randomly across the sequencing lanes. For two donors (one aged 18 to 30 and one aged 80 or older), the study analyzed two additional independent replicas of 1 million unique cDNA reads from the same blood draw. The study at large found these results: The long-lived group showed more naive CD4+ T cells, fewer expanded clones and increased TCR diversity than the aged group, suggesting age selection. Bulk unsorted PBMC profiling prevented conclusive comparison of naive and antigen-experienced compartments. Observed TCR beta diversity per million T cells fell roughly linearly with age, and a significant reduction was already apparent by age roughly 40. The percentage of naive T cells measured by flow cytometry correlated strongly with observed TCR beta diversity. Total diversity estimates from one million sequenced T cells were considered lower bounds and underestimates. Because donor CMV infection status was unknown, age-related changes in expanded clonotypes were potentially confounded.

This clonotype was seen a handful of times. Its target antigen remains unknown. Base qualities are not provided; no much larger clone lies one nucleotide away. The germline V gene yields SGHTA for CDR1 and FQGTGA for CDR2. The CDR3 measures 14 amino acids from cysteine to phenylalanine. Only the CDR3 portion is preserved as DNA: 42 bases, with reading frame beginning at the first base. V is clipped by 4 bases and J by 0 bases, and the sequence between their germline boundaries is 10 bases long. Libraries were prepared through 5' RACE. The listed sequencing device is Illumina HiSeq 2500. The second PCR ran for roughly 7 to 11 cycles and used a J-beta primer mix along with a sample-barcoded 5' primer. Each TCR beta cDNA molecule received a unique molecular identifier from a template-switch 5' adaptor carrying 12 random nucleotides. At least 2.5 million CDR3-containing paired-end reads were obtained from each sample. All of the RNA was converted into first-strand cDNA using the Mint cDNA synthesis kit, with a TRBC-specific oligonucleotide serving as the primer. Following uracil-DNA glycosylase treatment, a first 18-cycle PCR with universal primers M1SS and BC2_uni_R was performed on all cDNA. The original methods were these. For normalization, 1 million high-quality reads, each with a distinct molecular identifier, were randomly selected from each sample. Reads sharing molecular identifiers were discarded rather than binned into consensus sequences. MiTCR, with a Q25 quality threshold and the strictest error-elimination algorithm, was used for CDR3 identification, clonotype clustering and error correction. A nonparametric unseen species model using Euler transformation provided a lower-bound estimate of total TCR beta diversity. TCRdb reprocessed the public reads (quality trimming at Q25 with fastp, clone calling with MiXCR) and kept in-frame beta chains. Identical CDR3 protein sequences are pooled into one entry, listed with their most common genes and DNA. These V and J calls derive from TCRdb rather than the authors' analysis. The sample table shows 1.2 million to 1.5 million distinct CDR3 sequences, and about 43% are seen once. Together, the top ten hold roughly 7.9% of the sample.

Donors were a few dozen systemically healthy Caucasian individuals from Russia aged roughly 6 to 100 years. Each donor gave approximately 9.3 milliliters of peripheral blood, collected into EDTA-treated Vacutainer tubes. Ficoll-Paque density-gradient centrifugation was used to isolate PBMCs, with at least 7 million per sample. Trizol reagent was used to extract total RNA from the PBMCs, yielding at least 6 micrograms per sample. The percentages of naive CD45RAhigh/CD27high T cells were determined by flow cytometry on a PBMC aliquot from every donor. This chain joins TRBV7-3 to TRBJ2-7; the D gene lacks a confident call. Sequencing input: blood. The clonotype comes from a woman between 18 and 30 years old in good health. The CDR3 region: CASSYDGHSYEQYF. The DNA sequence is given as TGTGCCAGCAGCTACGACGGCCACTCCTACGAGCAGTACTTC.